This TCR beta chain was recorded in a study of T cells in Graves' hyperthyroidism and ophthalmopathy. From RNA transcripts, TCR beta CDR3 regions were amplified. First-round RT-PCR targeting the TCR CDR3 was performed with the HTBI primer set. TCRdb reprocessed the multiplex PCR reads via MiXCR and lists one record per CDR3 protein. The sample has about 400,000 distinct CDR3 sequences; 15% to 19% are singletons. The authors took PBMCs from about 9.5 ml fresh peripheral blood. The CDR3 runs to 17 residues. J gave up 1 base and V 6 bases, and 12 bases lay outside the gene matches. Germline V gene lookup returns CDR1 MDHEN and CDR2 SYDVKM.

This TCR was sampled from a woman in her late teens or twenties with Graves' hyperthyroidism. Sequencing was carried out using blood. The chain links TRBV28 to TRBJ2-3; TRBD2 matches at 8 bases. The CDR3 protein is CASSFGPQAGGTDTQYF. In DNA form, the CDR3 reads TGTGCCAGCAGCTTCGGCCCCCAAGCGGGGGGCACAGATACGCAGTATTTT. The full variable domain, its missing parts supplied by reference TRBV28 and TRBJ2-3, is DVKVTQSSRYLVKRTGEKVFLECVQDMDHENMFWYRQDPGLGLRLIYFSYDVKMKEKGDIPEGYSVSREKKERFSLILESASTNQTSMYLCASSFGPQAGGTDTQYFGPGTRLTVL.